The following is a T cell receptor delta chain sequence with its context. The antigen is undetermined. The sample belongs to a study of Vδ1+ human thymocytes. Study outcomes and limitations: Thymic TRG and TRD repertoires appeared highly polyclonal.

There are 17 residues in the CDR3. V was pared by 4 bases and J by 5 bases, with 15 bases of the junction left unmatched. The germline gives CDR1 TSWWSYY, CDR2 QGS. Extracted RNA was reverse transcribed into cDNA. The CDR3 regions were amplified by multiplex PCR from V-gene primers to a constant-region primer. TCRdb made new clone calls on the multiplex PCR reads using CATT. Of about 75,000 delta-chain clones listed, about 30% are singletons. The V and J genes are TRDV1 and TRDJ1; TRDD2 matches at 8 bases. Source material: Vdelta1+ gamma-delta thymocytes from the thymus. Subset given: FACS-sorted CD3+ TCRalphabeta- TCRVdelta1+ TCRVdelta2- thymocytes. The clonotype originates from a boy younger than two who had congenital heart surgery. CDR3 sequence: CALGGLPTTAGEDKLIF. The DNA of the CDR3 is TGTGCTCTTGGGGGGCTTCCTACGACGGCGGGAGAGGATAAACTCATCTTT.